The present TCR beta chain was sequenced within a study of blood T cell repertoires in COVID-19. Whole-study context: T cells, B-cell-depleted T cells, or PBMCs provided the cDNA or gDNA that served as material.

V lost 3 bases and J 4 bases, leaving 18 bases between the germline ends. This CDR3 is built from 16 residues. CDR1 and CDR2 from the germline V gene are SGHAT and FQNNGV. Profiled with immunoSEQ multiplex PCR; TCRdb holds only in-frame clones, not every one. The sample lists around 360,000 clones, approximately 87% occurring once. The specimen was peripheral blood. The V and J genes are TRBV11-2 and TRBJ1-1, with D maybe TRBD1 (6 bases). This TCR derives from a woman aged 30 to 39 with COVID-19, enrolled during active disease. CDR3 amino acids: CASSFTIPTGGTEAFF. The CDR3 region has the DNA TGTGCCAGCAGCTTCACTATCCCGACAGGCGGCACTGAAGCTTTCTTT.